This passage covers 14 T cell receptor beta chains from one sample sequenced in a study of T cell changes during pregnancy in multiple sclerosis. Assay used: immunoSEQ multiplex PCR; TCRdb lists only in-frame clones, some missing. The repertoire includes some 23,000 clones, around 86% of them detected once, and 10% to 15% sits in the top ten. The source was CD8+ T cells from peripheral blood mononuclear cells, collected in the first trimester of pregnancy. These receptors were taken from a female donor in good health, enrolled as a control in a pregnancy study.

The gene calls are TRBV14 and TRBJ2-3, with no clear D. The CDR3 runs 14 residues. Between the trimmed V and J ends, which lost 5 bases and 3 bases, there was a span of 12 bases. Germline CDR1 and CDR2: SGHDN and FVKESK. This chain's CDR3 is CASSYSSKTDTQYF. In DNA form, the CDR3 reads TGTGCCAGCAGCTACTCGTCTAAGACAGATACGCAGTATTTT.

This chain links TRBV9 with TRBJ2-1; D ambiguous. The CDR3 is made up of 12 amino acids. Germline values: CDR1 SGDLS, CDR2 YYNGEE. Trimming pared 3 bases from V and 6 bases from J, leaving 7 bases between. The CDR3 DNA follows: TGTGCCAGCAGCGCCACCGGCAATGAGCAGTTCTTC. Its translation is CASSATGNEQFF.

The chain joins TRBV27 to TRBJ2-1; 10 bases are shared with TRBD2. This CDR3 has 15 residues. Trimming at V came to 6 bases and at J to 8 bases, leaving 10 bases not matched to a gene. CDR1 and CDR2 (germline): MNHEY, SMNVEV (reference sequence). In nucleotides, the CDR3 is TGTGCCAGCAGACCTCTAGCGGGAGTTTACCATGAGCAGTTCTTC. Protein sequence: CASRPLAGVYHEQFF.

The chain couples TRBV29-1 to TRBJ2-7; 7 nucleotides align to TRBD2. Germline lookup yields CDR1 SQVTM and CDR2 ANQGSEA. With V trimmed by 6 bases and J by 2 bases, 7 bases remained unmatched. The CDR3 totals 13 residues. The CDR3 DNA sequence: TGCAGCGTGATTCTAGCGGACGCCTACGAGCAGTACTTC. Its translation: CSVILADAYEQYF.

Here the CDR3 DNA reads TGTGCCAGCAGTCCCCCCGTGCAGGGTCCCTACGAGCAGTACTTC. It specifies CASSPPVQGPYEQYF. This chain uses TRBV6-6 with TRBJ2-7, with D maybe TRBD1 (5 bases). From germline, CDR1 is MNHNY and CDR2 SVGAGI (reference sequence). Trimming removed 5 bases at V and 2 bases at J, with 16 bases between. The CDR3 extends over 15 amino acids.

V gene TRBV6-4 combines with J gene TRBJ2-2, with 16 positions matching TRBD2. This CDR3 comprises 17 residues. Germline V CDR1 and CDR2: MRHNA, SNTAGT. After removal of 6 bases from V and 3 bases from J, the junction contained 4 bases not matched to a gene. Here the CDR3 reads CASSGTSGGAHTGELFF. The CDR3 region has the DNA TGTGCCAGCAGCGGGACTAGCGGGGGGGCCCACACCGGGGAGCTGTTTTTT.

V usage is TRBV28 and J usage is TRBJ2-5, with 7 bases aligning to TRBD1. V trimming: 2 bases; J trimming: 4 bases; junction bases outside the gene matches: 7. The CDR3 consists of 15 residues. Germline V CDR1 and CDR2: MDHEN, SYDVKM. This CDR3 is CASSLGQQGTETQYF. As DNA, the CDR3 is TGTGCCAGCAGTTTAGGTCAACAGGGGACAGAGACCCAGTACTTC. The variable domain in full, completed from reference TRBV28 and TRBJ2-5, reads DVKVTQSSRYLVKRTGEKVFLECVQDMDHENMFWYRQDPGLGLRLIYFSYDVKMKEKGDIPEGYSVSREKKERFSLILESASTNQTSMYLCASSLGQQGTETQYFGPGTRLLVL.

In its sample, this clone was seen once. CDR3 amino acids: CASSLLRDRGYEQYF. CDR3 in DNA: TGTGCCAGCAGCTTATTACGGGACAGGGGGTACGAGCAGTACTTC. The chain couples TRBV7-2 to TRBJ2-7, with 11 bases lining up with TRBD1. The V and J ends lost 2 bases and 4 bases, in that order; junction bases with no gene match: 4. The CDR3 is 15 residues long. Germline CDR1 reads SGHTA; CDR2 reads FQGNSA.

The chain links TRBV11-2 to TRBJ1-2, with 7 bases lining up with TRBD1. The CDR3 has 15 amino acids. Germline trimming cut 5 bases from V and 3 bases from J; bases unmatched to any gene: 9. Per germline, CDR1 SGHAT and CDR2 FQNNGV. DNA for the CDR3: TGTGCCAGCAGCCGAACAGGGGAAAGTTACTATGGCTACACCTTC. It yields the protein CASSRTGESYYGYTF.

The rearrangement uses TRBV9 and TRBJ2-7, with 9 bases aligning to TRBD2. The germline CDR1 and CDR2 sequences are SGDLS and YYNGEE. Losses at the gene ends were 0 bases for V and 2 bases for J; bases not matched to a gene: 6. The CDR3 is 16 amino acids. For the CDR3, the DNA is TGTGCCAGCAGCGTAGCTGGCGGGGGGGCCGCCTACGAGCAGTACTTC. Residues: CASSVAGGGAAYEQYF.

CDR3 amino acids: CASKGYGYGYTF. The CDR3 coding sequence is TGTGCCAGCAAGGGGTACGGCTATGGCTACACCTTC. The J gene is TRBJ1-2, the V gene TRBV27; perhaps TRBD1 as D (5 bases). V was clipped by 7 bases and J by 4 bases, with 10 bases between them. The CDR3 has 12 amino acids. Germline V gene data show CDR1 as MNHEY and CDR2 as SMNVEV (reference sequence).

The rearrangement uses TRBV27 and TRBJ1-6, with 7 positions matching TRBD1. The V and J ends lost 8 bases and 6 bases, in that order; junction bases with no gene match: 13. This CDR3 region has 16 residues. Germline CDR1 is MNHEY and CDR2 is SMNVEV (reference sequence). The CDR3 nucleotides read TGTGCCAGCGGGCCCCTTGGGACAGCTCCTAATTCACCCCTCCACTTT. Its translation is CASGPLGTAPNSPLHF.

This clone was observed once. One junction end does not reproduce the germline sequence, and a read error may be involved. CDR3 region: CASSAGRGDTQYF. In DNA form, the CDR3 reads TGTGCTAGCAGCGCAGGTAGGGGGGATACGCAGTATTTT. The chain joins TRBV7-7 to TRBJ2-3; D is possibly TRBD1 (6 bases). Germline CDR1 reads SSHAT; CDR2 reads FNYEAQ (reference sequence). The CDR3 contains 13 residues.

The sample holds a few counts of this clone. The chain joins TRBV6-1 to TRBJ2-3; D call uncertain. Germline V gene lookup returns CDR1 MNHNS and CDR2 SASEGT. The length of the CDR3 is 14 residues. V lost 1 base to trimming and J lost 4 bases, with 9 bases between them. The DNA of the CDR3 is TGTGCCAGCAGTGAAGGGGCCGAGTCAGATACGCAGTATTTT. This gives the protein CASSEGAESDTQYF.